This T cell receptor beta chain derives from a study of OX40 agonist ivuxolimab in advanced cancers. Regarding the research as a whole: Ivuxolimab was a fully human IgG2 agonistic monoclonal antibody targeting the costimulatory receptor OX40 (CD134). Intravenous ivuxolimab was administered to patients every 2 weeks at six dose levels: 0.01, 0.1, 0.3, 1.5, 3 and 10 mg/kg. Of the 50 or so patients in dose escalation, 19 had hepatocellular carcinoma, about 15 had melanoma, 9 had renal cell carcinoma and 9 had head and neck cancer. In the dose-escalation cohort, 75% to 90% of patients were male, and the mean age was approximately 60 years with a range of roughly 23 to 79. Prior anti-PD-1, anti-PD-L1 or anti-CTLA-4 therapy was permitted, and about two fifths of dose-escalation patients had received checkpoint inhibitors. Partial responses were achieved by three dose-escalation patients, of whom one had hepatocellular carcinoma and two had cutaneous melanoma. Peripheral TCRbeta sequencing aimed to test whether ivuxolimab altered TCR sequence diversity and caused clonal T-cell expansion. The monotherapy dose-escalation portion (N = 52 patients) of the phase I ivuxolimab trial is reported in the paper. Overall study results and their limits: At doses of 0.1 to 3.0 mg/kg, clonal expansion of both CD4+ and CD8+ T cells in blood was seen between baseline and week 6. Antigen specificity was not determined for the clonally expanded peripheral T cells. After ivuxolimab, expanded clones were on average more numerous among CD8+ T cells than among CD4+ T cells. Low levels of normalized T-cell clonal expansion were also shown by some nonresponding patients. In partial responders in the 0.1-3.0 mg/kg groups, normalized peripheral clonal expansion was found to be among the lowest, especially among CD8+ T cells.

Turning to this clone: What antigen it recognizes has not been identified. Base qualities are missing; no much larger clone stands one base away.

For sequencing of the TCRbeta CDR3 region, genomic DNA was extracted from the sorted cells. The immunoSEQ Assay was used to sequence the TCRbeta CDR3 regions. Drawn from immuneACCESS, this table holds only the in-frame rearrangements with V and J called that TCRdb kept. Clones are partly lost; checked studies trace under half to an unresolved V gene and leave the rest unexplained. Recorded for this sample are around 76,000 clones; approximately 85% of them occurred a single time. The top ten hold approximately 0.6% of the sample. CDR1 and CDR2 are read off the germline V gene as MNHNS and SASEGT. Relative to germline, V is 6 bases shorter and J is 3 bases shorter, with 12 bases between their ends. The CDR3, from cysteine to phenylalanine, totals 13 residues. Of the read, only the CDR3 DNA is kept; its 39 bases are in frame from base 1. Patients with autoimmune disease history or receiving systemic immunosuppression were excluded from the trial. Peripheral blood for TCR sequencing was collected from all dose cohorts at baseline, on cycle 4 day 1, and on cycle 7 day 1. Samples came from an open-label, multicenter, first-in-human phase I dose-escalation trial of ivuxolimab. Adults with locally advanced or metastatic melanoma, renal cell carcinoma, hepatocellular carcinoma or head and neck squamous cell carcinoma were enrolled in the trial. Before TCR sequencing, CD4+ and CD8+ T cells were separately sorted from peripheral blood.

The chain was built from TRBV6-1 and TRBJ2-7; tentative D gene TRBD1, with 6 bases matching. The specimen comprised CD4+ or CD8+ T cells sorted from blood, sampled in a trial of the OX40 agonist ivuxolimab. The clonotype originates from an adult with an advanced solid tumor such as melanoma, head and neck, liver or kidney cancer. The nucleotides read TGTGCCAGCAGGGACAGCGGAATCTACGAGCAGTACTTC. It specifies CASRDSGIYEQYF.